These T cell receptor beta chains were read from a single sample in a study of cytomegalovirus exposure and HLA in healthy donors. Sequenced by immunoSEQ multiplex PCR; TCRdb stores in-frame clones only, minus some. The sample yields 150,000 or so clones, roughly 89% seen once. Material for sequencing was PBMCs. The receptors were gathered from a woman aged 18-29 years in good health and CMV-seronegative. The CDR3 runs from the conserved cysteine through the conserved F or W. Each record gives: CDR3 DNA, CDR3 protein, V gene, clone size, D gene, J gene. A D gene is named only where the DNA matches it firmly. Clone size, where shown, is once, few, many, or a class for clones that have expanded.

CDR3 DNA: TGTGCCAGCAGCTTAACCCCTGGTAGCGGGGTAAATGAGCAGTTCTTC; CDR3 protein: CASSLTPGSGVNEQFF; V gene: TRBV7-3; clone size: NA; D gene: TRBD2; J gene: TRBJ2-1
CDR3 DNA: TGCGCCAGCAGCTTGGGTCAGGGCGGCAGGGAGACCCAGTACTTC; CDR3 protein: CASSLGQGGRETQYF; V gene: TRBV5-1; clone size: NA; D gene: NA; J gene: TRBJ2-5
CDR3 DNA: TGTGCCAGCTCACCGAGACTAGTGAGTGAGCAGTTCTTC; CDR3 protein: CASSPRLVSEQFF; V gene: TRBV18; clone size: NA; D gene: NA; J gene: TRBJ2-1
CDR3 DNA: TGCGCCAGCAGCCAGACCGTCCCCCCGGCGGGAGATACGCAGTATTTT; CDR3 protein: CASSQTVPPAGDTQYF; V gene: TRBV4-1; clone size: once; D gene: NA; J gene: TRBJ2-3
CDR3 DNA: TGTGCCAGTTCGCAACAGGGGCTTGGAGGTCAGCCCCAGCATTTT; CDR3 protein: CASSQQGLGGQPQHF; V gene: TRBV2; clone size: NA; D gene: TRBD1; J gene: TRBJ1-5
CDR3 DNA: TGCGCCAGCAGCCCGCAGGGTTCAGATACGCAGTATTTT; CDR3 protein: CASSPQGSDTQYF; V gene: TRBV5-1; clone size: NA; D gene: NA; J gene: TRBJ2-3
CDR3 DNA: TGCGCCAGCAGGATACGAGCTGGTCGGCTAGCGGGATCTGGAACCCAGTTCTTC; CDR3 protein: CASRIRAGRLAGSGTQFF; V gene: TRBV4-1; clone size: few; D gene: TRBD2; J gene: TRBJ2-1
CDR3 DNA: TGTGCCAGCAGCTTTTACGGCGAGCAGTACTTC; CDR3 protein: CASSFYGEQYF; V gene: TRBV5-8; clone size: NA; D gene: NA; J gene: TRBJ2-7
CDR3 DNA: TGTGCCAGTATCCCCGAGAGGGAGGGAAACTATGGCTACACCTTC; CDR3 protein: CASIPEREGNYGYTF; V gene: TRBV19; clone size: few; D gene: NA; J gene: TRBJ1-2
CDR3 DNA: TGTGCCAGTAGTATTGGGGGAGGTCAGCCCCAGCATTTT; CDR3 protein: CASSIGGGQPQHF; V gene: TRBV19; clone size: NA; D gene: NA; J gene: TRBJ1-5
CDR3 DNA: TGTGCCAGCGCCTTGGAGGGAGATACGCAGTATTTT; CDR3 protein: CASALEGDTQYF; V gene: TRBV28; clone size: NA; D gene: NA; J gene: TRBJ2-3
CDR3 DNA: TGCGCCAGCAGTGTGAGGGACAGGGGGAATCTTAACTATGGCTACACCTTC; CDR3 protein: CASSVRDRGNLNYGYTF; V gene: TRBV10-2; clone size: NA; D gene: TRBD1; J gene: TRBJ1-2
CDR3 DNA: TGCGCCAGCAGATCCTCAGTGGCAGGGGATTTCGGGCAGTACTTC; CDR3 protein: CASRSSVAGDFGQYF; V gene: TRBV5-1; clone size: NA; D gene: NA; J gene: TRBJ2-7
CDR3 DNA: TGTGCCAGCAGCCCGCGGACTTTTCAAGAGACCCAGTACTTC; CDR3 protein: CASSPRTFQETQYF; V gene: TRBV9; clone size: NA; D gene: NA; J gene: TRBJ2-5
CDR3 DNA: TGTGCCAGCAGCCACGGACAGGGTTATGGCTACACCTTC; CDR3 protein: CASSHGQGYGYTF; V gene: TRBV7-9; clone size: once; D gene: TRBD1; J gene: TRBJ1-2
CDR3 DNA: TGTGCCAGCTCACCACGGGGACAAGAAGCTTTCTTT; CDR3 protein: CASSPRGQEAFF; V gene: TRBV18; clone size: NA; D gene: NA; J gene: TRBJ1-1
CDR3 DNA: TGTGCCAGCAGCTTGGGGTTGGAGGAAAACTATGGCTACACCTTC; CDR3 protein: CASSLGLEENYGYTF; V gene: TRBV5-4; clone size: NA; D gene: NA; J gene: TRBJ1-2
CDR3 DNA: TGTGCCAGCAGCCAAGATAGCGGGAGACACTACGAGCAGTACTTC; CDR3 protein: CASSQDSGRHYEQYF; V gene: TRBV4-2; clone size: once; D gene: TRBD2; J gene: TRBJ2-7
CDR3 DNA: TGTGCCAGCAGCTCGGGGAGTGGGACAGATACGCAGTATTTT; CDR3 protein: CASSSGSGTDTQYF; V gene: TRBV5-4; clone size: NA; D gene: NA; J gene: TRBJ2-3
CDR3 DNA: TGCGCCAGCAGCCCAGCCGGGGAGAACAATGAGCAGTTCTTC; CDR3 protein: CASSPAGENNEQFF; V gene: TRBV4-1; clone size: NA; D gene: NA; J gene: TRBJ2-1
CDR3 DNA: TGTGCCAGCAGATCAATCAGGGTGAGCTCCTACGAGCAGTACTTC; CDR3 protein: CASRSIRVSSYEQYF; V gene: TRBV6-6; clone size: once; D gene: NA; J gene: TRBJ2-7
CDR3 DNA: TGCGCCACCTCTCCAACAACAGGGACTGAAGCTTTCTTT; CDR3 protein: CATSPTTGTEAFF; V gene: TRBV5-1; clone size: NA; D gene: NA; J gene: TRBJ1-1
CDR3 DNA: TGTGCCAGCAGCGTAGCTTCTGGGGCCAACGTCCTGACTTTC; CDR3 protein: CASSVASGANVLTF; V gene: TRBV9; clone size: NA; D gene: NA; J gene: TRBJ2-6
CDR3 DNA: TGTGCCAGCACCCTGACAGGGGCTCGGCCCCAGCATTTT; CDR3 protein: CASTLTGARPQHF; V gene: TRBV6-1; clone size: NA; D gene: TRBD1; J gene: TRBJ1-5
CDR3 DNA: TGTGCCAGCAGCCAAGGCGGTTTGGGGGGGAGTGAAGCTTTCTTT; CDR3 protein: CASSQGGLGGSEAFF; V gene: TRBV4-2; clone size: NA; D gene: NA; J gene: TRBJ1-1
CDR3 DNA: TGTGCCAGCACCAGGGATACAGCTGATAATTCACCCCTCCACTTT; CDR3 protein: CASTRDTADNSPLHF; V gene: TRBV6-6; clone size: few; D gene: NA; J gene: TRBJ1-6
CDR3 DNA: TGTGCCAGCAGCCCCGGGACAGAGTCTGAAGCTTTCTTT; CDR3 protein: CASSPGTESEAFF; V gene: TRBV5-6; clone size: NA; D gene: TRBD1; J gene: TRBJ1-1
CDR3 DNA: TGTGCCACCAGCAGAGATGCGGAGTCTGGGGCCAACGTCCTGACTTTC; CDR3 protein: CATSRDAESGANVLTF; V gene: TRBV15; clone size: many; D gene: NA; J gene: TRBJ2-6
CDR3 DNA: TGCGCCACCACCCGGGGTTTTGGGGACTCGGGGGACCAGTACTTC; CDR3 protein: CATTRGFGDSGDQYF; V gene: TRBV5-1; clone size: NA; D gene: NA; J gene: TRBJ2-5
CDR3 DNA: TGTGCCAGCTCACCGGGCGGGGGGCTGGAGTCACCCCTCCACTTT; CDR3 protein: CASSPGGGLESPLHF; V gene: TRBV18; clone size: NA; D gene: NA; J gene: TRBJ1-6
CDR3 DNA: TGCAGCGTTGCCGGGGTAGGGGGAACTAACTATGGCTACACCTTC; CDR3 protein: CSVAGVGGTNYGYTF; V gene: TRBV29-1; clone size: NA; D gene: NA; J gene: TRBJ1-2
CDR3 DNA: TGTGCCAGCAGCCTACCTCAGGAGGAGGAGCTGTTTTTT; CDR3 protein: CASSLPQEEELFF; V gene: TRBV4-2; clone size: NA; D gene: NA; J gene: TRBJ2-2
CDR3 DNA: TGTGCCAGTAGTCACGGCAGGGCAGGCCGGGCCGCTGAAGCTTTCTTT; CDR3 protein: CASSHGRAGRAAEAFF; V gene: TRBV19; clone size: NA; D gene: NA; J gene: TRBJ1-1
CDR3 DNA: TGTGCCAGCAGCCGGGGTCCCTCGGGCTACACCTTC; CDR3 protein: CASSRGPSGYTF; V gene: TRBV5-6; clone size: NA; D gene: NA; J gene: TRBJ1-2
CDR3 DNA: TGTGCCAGCTCACCACCAGCGGGGGGTTCGCATGATACGCAGTATTTT; CDR3 protein: CASSPPAGGSHDTQYF; V gene: TRBV18; clone size: once; D gene: TRBD2; J gene: TRBJ2-3
CDR3 DNA: TGTGCCAGTAGTAAACAGGTGACTGGAAACACCATATATTTT; CDR3 protein: CASSKQVTGNTIYF; V gene: TRBV19; clone size: few; D gene: NA; J gene: TRBJ1-3
CDR3 DNA: TGCGCCAGCAGCTTGCTAGTGGGTAATGAGCAGTTCTTC; CDR3 protein: CASSLLVGNEQFF; V gene: TRBV5-1; clone size: NA; D gene: NA; J gene: TRBJ2-1
CDR3 DNA: TGTGCCAGCAGCTTCATCACCGGGACTCCCGTTTTGGAGCAGTTCTTC; CDR3 protein: CASSFITGTPVLEQFF; V gene: TRBV5-5; clone size: NA; D gene: NA; J gene: TRBJ2-1
CDR3 DNA: TGTGCTAGCAGCTTAGGCCCCCTTAGCGGGGGGGAGGGGACCCAGTACTTC; CDR3 protein: CASSLGPLSGGEGTQYF; V gene: TRBV7-7; clone size: NA; D gene: TRBD2; J gene: TRBJ2-5
CDR3 DNA: TGTGCCAGCAGCGAAACCAGGGAACACTATGGCTACACCTTC; CDR3 protein: CASSETREHYGYTF; V gene: TRBV7-9; clone size: NA; D gene: NA; J gene: TRBJ1-2
CDR3 DNA: TGTGCCAGCTCACCCGGACAGAACACTGAAGCTTTCTTT; CDR3 protein: CASSPGQNTEAFF; V gene: TRBV18; clone size: NA; D gene: NA; J gene: TRBJ1-1
CDR3 DNA: TGCGCCAGCAGCCAGGGGACAGGGGGCTTTGGCTACACCTTC; CDR3 protein: CASSQGTGGFGYTF; V gene: TRBV5-1; clone size: NA; D gene: TRBD1; J gene: TRBJ1-2
CDR3 DNA: TGTGCCAGCAGATCTCGGACAGGGGGAGTTAGCAATCAGCCCCAGCATTTT; CDR3 protein: CASRSRTGGVSNQPQHF; V gene: TRBV27; clone size: NA; D gene: TRBD1; J gene: TRBJ1-5
CDR3 DNA: TGTGCCAGCATCCAGGGTAGTCGCACAGATACGCAGTATTTT; CDR3 protein: CASIQGSRTDTQYF; V gene: TRBV28; clone size: once; D gene: NA; J gene: TRBJ2-3
CDR3 DNA: TGCGCCAGCTGGGGGACAGGGAACACTGAAGCTTTCTTT; CDR3 protein: CASWGTGNTEAFF; V gene: TRBV5-1; clone size: NA; D gene: TRBD1; J gene: TRBJ1-1
CDR3 DNA: TGTGCCAGCAGCTCCCTCCGGGATATATTGGCGGCAGATACGCAGTATTTT; CDR3 protein: CASSSLRDILAADTQYF; V gene: TRBV2; clone size: NA; D gene: NA; J gene: TRBJ2-3
CDR3 DNA: TGTGCCAGCAGCTTAACCATGACCGGGACAGGGCGCATTTGGCAGCCCCAGCATTTT; CDR3 protein: CASSLTMTGTGRIWQPQHF; V gene: TRBV7-3; clone size: NA; D gene: TRBD1; J gene: TRBJ1-5
CDR3 DNA: TGTGCCAGCAGCACACAGGGTTCCGAGACCCAGTACTTC; CDR3 protein: CASSTQGSETQYF; V gene: TRBV7-2; clone size: NA; D gene: NA; J gene: TRBJ2-5
CDR3 DNA: TGTGCCAGCAGATTTGAGGGTAATGAAAAACTGTTTTTT; CDR3 protein: CASRFEGNEKLFF; V gene: TRBV25-1; clone size: NA; D gene: NA; J gene: TRBJ1-4